This TCR beta chain was sequenced in a study of T cells in localized non-small cell lung cancer. This table comes from immunoSEQ multiplex PCR, and its TCRdb copy is limited to in-frame clones, with some not included. The table includes 5,000 to 6,500 clones, less than 40% detected once. The CDR3 runs 13 residues. Germline V gene lookup returns CDR1 LNHDA and CDR2 SQIVND (reference sequence). V shed 6 bases and J shed 9 bases, with 15 bases lying between them. Specimen: lung tumor tissue, collected before any cancer treatment. The V gene is TRBV19, the J gene TRBJ2-1; D remains ambiguous. The sequence was obtained from a male donor aged 60 or older with stage I squamous cell lung carcinoma. In nucleotides, the CDR3 is TGTGCCAGTAGCCGCCCTCAGGCGGCTGAGCAGTTCTTC. Translation gives CASSRPQAAEQFF. The full variable domain, completed using reference TRBV19 and TRBJ2-1, is DGGITQSPKYLFRKEGQNVTLSCEQNLNHDAMYWYRQDPGQGLRLIYYSQIVNDFQKGDIAEGYSVSREKKESFPLTVTSAQKNPTAFYLCASSRPQAAEQFFGPGTRLTVL.